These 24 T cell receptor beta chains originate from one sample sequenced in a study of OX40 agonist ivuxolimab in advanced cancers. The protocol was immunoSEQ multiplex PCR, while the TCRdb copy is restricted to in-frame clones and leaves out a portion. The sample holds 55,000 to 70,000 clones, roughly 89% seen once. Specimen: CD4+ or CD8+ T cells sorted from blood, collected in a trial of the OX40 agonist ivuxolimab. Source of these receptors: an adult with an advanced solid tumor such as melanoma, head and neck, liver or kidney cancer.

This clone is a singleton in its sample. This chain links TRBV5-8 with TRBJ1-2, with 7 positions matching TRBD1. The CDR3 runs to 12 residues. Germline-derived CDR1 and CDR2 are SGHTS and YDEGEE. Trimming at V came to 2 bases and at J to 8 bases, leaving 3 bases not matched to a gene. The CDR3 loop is CASSLQGPGYTF. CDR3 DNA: TGTGCCAGCAGCTTACAGGGGCCGGGCTACACCTTC.

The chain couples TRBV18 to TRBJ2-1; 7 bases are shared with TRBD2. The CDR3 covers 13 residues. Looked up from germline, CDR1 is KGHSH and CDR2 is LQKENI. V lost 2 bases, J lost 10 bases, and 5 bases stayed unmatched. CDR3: CASSPGASGEQFF. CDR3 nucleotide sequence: TGTGCCAGCTCACCAGGGGCTAGCGGAGAGCAGTTCTTC.

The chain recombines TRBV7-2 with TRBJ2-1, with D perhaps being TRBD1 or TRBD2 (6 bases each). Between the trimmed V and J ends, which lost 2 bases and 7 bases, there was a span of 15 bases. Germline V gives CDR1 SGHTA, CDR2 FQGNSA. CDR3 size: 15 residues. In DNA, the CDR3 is TGTGCCAGCAGCTTAAGAGGGGGGCTGGGGAATGAGCAGTTCTTC. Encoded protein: CASSLRGGLGNEQFF.

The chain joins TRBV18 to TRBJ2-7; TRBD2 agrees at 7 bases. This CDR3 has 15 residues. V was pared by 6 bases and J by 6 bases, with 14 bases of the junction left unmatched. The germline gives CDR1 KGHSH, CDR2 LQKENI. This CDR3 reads CASSPSGLEGSEQYF. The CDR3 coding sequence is TGTGCCAGCTCGCCCTCCGGACTAGAGGGAAGCGAGCAGTACTTC.

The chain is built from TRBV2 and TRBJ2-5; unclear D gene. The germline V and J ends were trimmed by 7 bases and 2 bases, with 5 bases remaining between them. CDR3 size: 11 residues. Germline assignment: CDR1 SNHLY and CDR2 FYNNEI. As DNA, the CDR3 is TGTGCCAGCAATGCGCAAGAGACCCAGTACTTC. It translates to CASNAQETQYF.

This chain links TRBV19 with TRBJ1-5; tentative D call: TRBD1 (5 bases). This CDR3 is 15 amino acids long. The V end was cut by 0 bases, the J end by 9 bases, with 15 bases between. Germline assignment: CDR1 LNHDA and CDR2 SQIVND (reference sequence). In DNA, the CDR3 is TGTGCCAGTAGTATAGATCCGTCGGGGGAGCGGCCCCAGCATTTT. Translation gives CASSIDPSGERPQHF.

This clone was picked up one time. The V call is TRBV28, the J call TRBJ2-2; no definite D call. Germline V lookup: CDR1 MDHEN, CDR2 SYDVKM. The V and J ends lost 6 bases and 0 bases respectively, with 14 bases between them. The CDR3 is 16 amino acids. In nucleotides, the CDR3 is TGTGCCAGCAGCCGGGCCTCATACCCGAACACCGGGGAGCTGTTTTTT. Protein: CASSRASYPNTGELFF.

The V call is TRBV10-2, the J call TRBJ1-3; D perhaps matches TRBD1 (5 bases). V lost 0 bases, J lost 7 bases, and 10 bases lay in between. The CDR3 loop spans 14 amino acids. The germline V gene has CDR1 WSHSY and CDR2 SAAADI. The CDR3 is CASSESIQGNTIYF. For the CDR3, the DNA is TGCGCCAGCAGTGAGTCGATCCAGGGTAACACCATATATTTT.

In DNA form, the CDR3 reads TGTGCCAGCAGAACAACTAGCGGGGCCTACGAGCAGTACTTC. Protein sequence: CASRTTSGAYEQYF. The genes are TRBV6-5 and TRBJ2-7; 10 bases agree with TRBD2. Germline loops: CDR1 MNHEY, CDR2 SVGAGI. V shed 6 bases, J shed 2 bases, and the junction held 4 bases outside the gene matches. There are 14 residues in the CDR3.

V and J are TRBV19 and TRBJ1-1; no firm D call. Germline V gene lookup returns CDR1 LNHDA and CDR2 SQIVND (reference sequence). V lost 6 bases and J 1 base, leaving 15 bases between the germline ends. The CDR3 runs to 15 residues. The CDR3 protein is CASRPDGGRNTEAFF. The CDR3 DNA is TGTGCCAGTAGACCCGATGGCGGGAGGAACACTGAAGCTTTCTTT.

The CDR3 is CASSLSRTPDFGGYTF. For the CDR3, the DNA is TGTGCCAGCAGTTTATCGCGGACACCGGATTTTGGTGGCTACACCTTC. The V call is TRBV27, the J call TRBJ1-2; a weak D match, TRBD1 (5 bases). V dropped 0 bases and J dropped 7 bases, with 18 bases sitting between them. CDR3 length equals 16 residues. Germline CDR1 is MNHEY and CDR2 is SMNVEV (reference sequence).

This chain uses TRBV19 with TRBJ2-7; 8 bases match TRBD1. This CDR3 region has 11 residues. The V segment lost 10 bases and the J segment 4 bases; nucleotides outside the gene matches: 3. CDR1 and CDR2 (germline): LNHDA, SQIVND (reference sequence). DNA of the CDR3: TGTGCCACTCGACAGGGGTACGAGCAGTACTTC. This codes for CATRQGYEQYF.

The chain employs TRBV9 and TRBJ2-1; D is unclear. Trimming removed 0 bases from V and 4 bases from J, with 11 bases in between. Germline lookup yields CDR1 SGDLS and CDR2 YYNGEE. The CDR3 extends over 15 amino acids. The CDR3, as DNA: TGTGCCAGCAGCGTAGCGCCGACCGAGTACAATGAGCAGTTCTTC. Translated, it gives CASSVAPTEYNEQFF.

CDR3 in amino acids: CASSLEWGGRDTIYF. The CDR3 DNA reads as TGTGCCAGCAGCTTAGAGTGGGGGGGTCGGGACACCATATATTTT. This sequence joins TRBV7-2 and TRBJ1-3, with D possibly being TRBD1 (5 bases). Between the trimmed V and J ends, which lost 1 base and 8 bases, there was a span of 15 bases. Per germline, CDR1 SGHTA and CDR2 FQGNSA. The CDR3 runs to 15 residues.

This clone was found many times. CDR3 bases: TGTGCCAGCAGTCCGGGACAGGGGCTTAATTCACCCCTCCACTTT. This codes for CASSPGQGLNSPLHF. The V call is TRBV6-1, the J call TRBJ1-6; 10 nucleotides align to TRBD1. The CDR3 runs to 15 residues. After removal of 5 bases from V and 6 bases from J, the junction contained 4 bases not matched to a gene. The germline V gene has CDR1 MNHNS and CDR2 SASEGT.

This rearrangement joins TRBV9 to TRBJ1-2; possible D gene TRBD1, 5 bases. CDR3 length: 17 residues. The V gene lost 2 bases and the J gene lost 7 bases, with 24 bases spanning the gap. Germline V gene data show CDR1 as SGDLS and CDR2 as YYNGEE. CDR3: CASSVDARGRQIGGYTF. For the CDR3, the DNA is TGTGCCAGCAGCGTCGATGCGAGGGGTAGGCAGATTGGTGGCTACACCTTC. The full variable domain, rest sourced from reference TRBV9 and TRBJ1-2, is DSGVTQTPKHLITATGQRVTLRCSPRSGDLSVYWYQQSLDQGLQFLIQYYNGEERAKGNILERFSAQQFPDLHSELNLSSLELGDSALYFCASSVDARGRQIGGYTFGSGTRLTVV.

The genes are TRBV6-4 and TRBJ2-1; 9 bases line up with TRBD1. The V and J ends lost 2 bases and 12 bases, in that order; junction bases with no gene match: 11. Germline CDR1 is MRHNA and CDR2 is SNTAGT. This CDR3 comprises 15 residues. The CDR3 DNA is TGTGCCAGCAGTGACCCCGGGACAGGGACTGAGGGGCAGTTCTTC. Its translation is CASSDPGTGTEGQFF.

CDR3 loop: CASSPADSGANVLTF. The CDR3 DNA follows: TGCGCCAGCAGCCCGGCCGACTCTGGGGCCAACGTCCTGACTTTC. The genes are TRBV5-1 and TRBJ2-6, with D unclear. This CDR3 comprises 15 residues. Germline CDR1 SGHRS, CDR2 YFSETQ. V gave up 4 bases and J gave up 0 bases, with 8 bases separating them. Based on the CDR3 plus reference TRBV5-1 and TRBJ2-6, the full variable domain is KAGVTQTPRYLIKTRGQQVTLSCSPISGHRSVSWYQQTPGQGLQFLFEYFSETQRNKGNFPGRFSGRQFSNSRSEMNVSTLELGDSALYLCASSPADSGANVLTFGAGSRLTVL.

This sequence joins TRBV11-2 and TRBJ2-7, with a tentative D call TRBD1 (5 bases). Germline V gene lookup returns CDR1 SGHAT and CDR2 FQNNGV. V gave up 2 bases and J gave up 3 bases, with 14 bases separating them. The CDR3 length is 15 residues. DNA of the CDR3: TGTGCCAGCAGCTTAAGGGCTCAGGGCCTCTACGAGCAGTACTTC. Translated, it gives CASSLRAQGLYEQYF. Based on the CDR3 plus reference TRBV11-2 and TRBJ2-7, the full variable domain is EAGVAQSPRYKIIEKRQSVAFWCNPISGHATLYWYQQILGQGPKLLIQFQNNGVVDDSQLPKDRFSAERLKGVDSTLKIQPAKLEDSAVYLCASSLRAQGLYEQYFGPGTRLTVT.

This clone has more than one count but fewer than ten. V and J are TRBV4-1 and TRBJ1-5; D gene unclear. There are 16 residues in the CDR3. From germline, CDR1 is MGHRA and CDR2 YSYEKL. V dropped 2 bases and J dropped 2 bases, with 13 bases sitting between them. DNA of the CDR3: TGCGCCAGCAGCCAAAAGCCTGGGGTCGGCAATCAGCCCCAGCATTTT. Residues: CASSQKPGVGNQPQHF.

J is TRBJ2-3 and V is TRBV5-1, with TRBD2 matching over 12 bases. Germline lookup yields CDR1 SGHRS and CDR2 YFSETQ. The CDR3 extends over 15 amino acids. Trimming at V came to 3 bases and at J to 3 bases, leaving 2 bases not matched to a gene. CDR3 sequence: CASSSGLAGTDTQYF. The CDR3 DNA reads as TGCGCCAGCAGCTCCGGACTAGCGGGAACAGATACGCAGTATTTT.

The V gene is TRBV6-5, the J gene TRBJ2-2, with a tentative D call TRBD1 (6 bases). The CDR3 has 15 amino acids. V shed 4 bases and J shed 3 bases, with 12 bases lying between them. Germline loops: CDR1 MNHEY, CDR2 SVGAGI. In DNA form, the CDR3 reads TGTGCCAGCAGTTCAGGGACACGTTACACCGGGGAGCTGTTTTTT. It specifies CASSSGTRYTGELFF.

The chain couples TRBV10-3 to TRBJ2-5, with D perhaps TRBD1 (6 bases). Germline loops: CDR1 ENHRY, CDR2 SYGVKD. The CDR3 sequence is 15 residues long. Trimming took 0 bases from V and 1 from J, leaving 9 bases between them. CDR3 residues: CAISESRDTQETQYF. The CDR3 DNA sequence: TGTGCCATCAGTGAGTCACGGGACACCCAAGAGACCCAGTACTTC.

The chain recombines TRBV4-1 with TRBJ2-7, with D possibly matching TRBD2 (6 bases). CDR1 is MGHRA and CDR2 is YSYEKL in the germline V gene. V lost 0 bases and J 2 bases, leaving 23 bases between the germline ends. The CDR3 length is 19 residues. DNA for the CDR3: TGCGCCAGCAGCCAAGATGCCCTCCCGCCGGGACTTGTACCCTACGAGCAGTACTTC. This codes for CASSQDALPPGLVPYEQYF.